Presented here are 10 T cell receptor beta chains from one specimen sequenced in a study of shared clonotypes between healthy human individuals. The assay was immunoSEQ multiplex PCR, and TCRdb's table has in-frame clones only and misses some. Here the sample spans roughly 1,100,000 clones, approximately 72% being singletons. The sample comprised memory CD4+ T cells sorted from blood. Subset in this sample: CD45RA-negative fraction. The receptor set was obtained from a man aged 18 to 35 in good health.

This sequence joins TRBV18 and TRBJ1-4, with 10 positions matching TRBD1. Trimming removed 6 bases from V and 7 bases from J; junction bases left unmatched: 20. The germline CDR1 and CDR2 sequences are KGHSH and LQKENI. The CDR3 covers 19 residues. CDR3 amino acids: CASSLSSLDRGRRREKLFF. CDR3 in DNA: TGTGCCAGCTCCCTCAGTTCACTAGACAGGGGGCGTCGTCGTGAAAAACTGTTTTTT. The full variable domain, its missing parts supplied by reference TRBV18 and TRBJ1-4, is NAGVMQNPRHLVRRRGQEARLRCSPMKGHSHVYWYRQLPEEGLKFMVYLQKENIIDESGMPKERFSAEFPKEGPSILRIQQVVRGDSAAYFCASSLSSLDRGRRREKLFFGSGTQLSVL.

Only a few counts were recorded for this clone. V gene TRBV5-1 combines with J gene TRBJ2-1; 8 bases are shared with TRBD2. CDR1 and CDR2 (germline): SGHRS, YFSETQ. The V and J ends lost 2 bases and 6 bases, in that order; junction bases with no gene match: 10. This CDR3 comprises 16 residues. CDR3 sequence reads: CASSLGSGRATNEQFF. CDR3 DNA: TGCGCCAGCAGCTTAGGTTCCGGGAGGGCTACCAATGAGCAGTTCTTC.

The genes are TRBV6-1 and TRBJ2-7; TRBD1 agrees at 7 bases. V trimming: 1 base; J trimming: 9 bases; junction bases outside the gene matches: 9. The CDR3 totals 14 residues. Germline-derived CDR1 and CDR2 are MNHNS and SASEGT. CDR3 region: CASSEVAGGEGQYF. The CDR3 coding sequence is TGTGCCAGCAGTGAAGTGGCAGGGGGAGAGGGGCAGTACTTC.

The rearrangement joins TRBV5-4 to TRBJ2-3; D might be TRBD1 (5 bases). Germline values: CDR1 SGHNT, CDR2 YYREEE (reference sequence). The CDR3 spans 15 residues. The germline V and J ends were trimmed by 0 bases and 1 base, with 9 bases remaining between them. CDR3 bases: TGTGCCAGCAGCTTGGACAGGACCCGCACAGATACGCAGTATTTT. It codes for CASSLDRTRTDTQYF.

The chain's CDR3 is CAWSGLAGVGTGELFF. The CDR3 DNA reads TGTGCCTGGAGTGGCCTAGCGGGAGTGGGGACCGGGGAGCTGTTTTTT. The chain links TRBV30 to TRBJ2-2; 10 bases agree with TRBD2. This CDR3 region has 16 residues. Germline V gene data show CDR1 as GTSNPN and CDR2 as SVGIG (reference sequence). The V and J ends lost 1 base and 5 bases, in that order; junction bases with no gene match: 7.

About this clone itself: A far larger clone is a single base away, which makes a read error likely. This CDR3 is CASSGDTGELFF. The CDR3 DNA reads as TGTGCCAGCAGCGGAGACACCGGGGAGCTGTTTTTT. V is TRBV7-3 and J is TRBJ2-2; D is unresolved. The CDR3 is 12 residues long. CDR1 is SGHTA and CDR2 is FQGTGA in the germline V gene. The V and J ends lost 5 bases and 3 bases respectively, with 4 bases between them.

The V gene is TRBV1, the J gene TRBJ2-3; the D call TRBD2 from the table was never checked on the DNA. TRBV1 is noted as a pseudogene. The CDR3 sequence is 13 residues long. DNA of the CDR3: TGCACCAGCAGCTCCGGGAGCACAGATACGCAGTATTTT. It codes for CTSSSGSTDTQYF.

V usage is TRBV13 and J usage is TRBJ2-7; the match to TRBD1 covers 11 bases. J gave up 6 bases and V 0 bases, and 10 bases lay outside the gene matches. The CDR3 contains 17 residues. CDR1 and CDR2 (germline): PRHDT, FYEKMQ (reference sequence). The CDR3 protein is CASSLGGVWTGGAEQYF. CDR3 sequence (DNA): TGTGCCAGCAGCTTAGGAGGTGTCTGGACAGGGGGCGCCGAGCAGTACTTC.

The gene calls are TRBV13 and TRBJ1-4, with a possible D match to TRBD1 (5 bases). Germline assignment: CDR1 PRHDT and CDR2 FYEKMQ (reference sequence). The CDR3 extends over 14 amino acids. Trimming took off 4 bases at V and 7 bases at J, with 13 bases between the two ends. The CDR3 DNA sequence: TGTGCCAGCAGCTACCCAAGGGGTAGTGAAAAACTGTTTTTT. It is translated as CASSYPRGSEKLFF.

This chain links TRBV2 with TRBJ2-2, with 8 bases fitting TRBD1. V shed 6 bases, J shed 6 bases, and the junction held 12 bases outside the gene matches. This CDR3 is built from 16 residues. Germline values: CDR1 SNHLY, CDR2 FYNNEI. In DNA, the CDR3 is TGTGCCAGCAGCCGAGCAGGGGGCGGCGATGCCGGGGAGCTGTTTTTT. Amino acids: CASSRAGGGDAGELFF.